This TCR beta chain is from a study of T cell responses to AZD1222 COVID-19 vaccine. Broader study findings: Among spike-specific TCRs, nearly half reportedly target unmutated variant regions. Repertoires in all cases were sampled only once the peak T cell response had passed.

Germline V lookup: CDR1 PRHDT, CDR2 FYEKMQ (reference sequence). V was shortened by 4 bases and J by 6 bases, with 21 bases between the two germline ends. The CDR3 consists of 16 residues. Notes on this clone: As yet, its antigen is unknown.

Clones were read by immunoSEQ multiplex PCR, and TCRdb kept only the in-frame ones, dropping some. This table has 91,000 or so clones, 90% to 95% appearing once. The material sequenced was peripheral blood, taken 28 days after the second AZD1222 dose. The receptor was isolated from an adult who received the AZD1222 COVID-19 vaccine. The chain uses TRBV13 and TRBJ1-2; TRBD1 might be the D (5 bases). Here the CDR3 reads CASSSRKSGGLNGYTF. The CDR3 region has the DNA TGTGCCAGCAGCTCCCGAAAGTCGGGGGGATTGAATGGCTACACCTTC. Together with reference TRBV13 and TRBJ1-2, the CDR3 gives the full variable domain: AAGVIQSPRHLIKEKRETATLKCYPIPRHDTVYWYQQGPGQDPQFLISFYEKMQSDKGSIPDRFSAQQFSDYHSELNMSSLELGDSALYFCASSSRKSGGLNGYTFGSGTRLTVV.